These T cell receptor beta chains were read from a single sample in a study of T cells after somatic rescue of genetic block. Using immunoSEQ multiplex PCR, the repertoire was profiled, and TCRdb retains in-frame clones only, with some absent. The sample has 95,000 to 120,000 clones, about 89% seen once. Input material: peripheral blood mononuclear cells (PBMCs). Receptor source: a woman between 18 and 30 years old. Both conserved end residues are part of each CDR3. The D gene is left open where the match is weak. For some rows the clone size is stated as once, few or many, or as a class when expanded; others skip it.

d_call: NA
j_call: TRBJ1-3
v_call: TRBV19
clone_size: NA
cdr3_aa: CASSAQGSGNTIYF
cdr3_nt: TGTGCCAGTAGCGCCCAAGGCTCTGGAAACACCATATATTTT

d_call: TRBD1
j_call: TRBJ2-7
v_call: TRBV7-9
clone_size: once
cdr3_aa: CASSPLGQYYEQYF
cdr3_nt: TGTGCCAGCAGCCCCTTGGGACAGTACTACGAGCAGTACTTC

d_call: NA
j_call: TRBJ1-2
v_call: TRBV2
clone_size: NA
cdr3_aa: CASRPLGRGRNGYTF
cdr3_nt: TGTGCCAGCAGGCCCCTTGGCCGGGGCCGGAATGGCTACACCTTC

d_call: TRBD2
j_call: TRBJ2-2
v_call: TRBV2
clone_size: NA
cdr3_aa: CASTRGGQNTGELFF
cdr3_nt: TGTGCCAGCACCCGGGGGGGACAGAACACCGGGGAGCTGTTTTTT

d_call: NA
j_call: TRBJ1-1
v_call: TRBV19
clone_size: NA
cdr3_aa: CASSITENTEAFF
cdr3_nt: TGTGCCAGTAGTATAACAGAGAACACTGAAGCTTTCTTT

d_call: NA
j_call: TRBJ2-7
v_call: TRBV29-1
clone_size: NA
cdr3_aa: CSVERGAYEQYF
cdr3_nt: TGCAGCGTTGAGAGAGGCGCCTACGAGCAGTACTTC

d_call: TRBD1
j_call: TRBJ1-2
v_call: TRBV7-3
clone_size: NA
cdr3_aa: CASSPDRDYGYTF
cdr3_nt: TGTGCCAGCAGCCCGGACAGGGATTATGGCTACACCTTC

d_call: NA
j_call: TRBJ1-5
v_call: TRBV27
clone_size: NA
cdr3_aa: CASSPQPRQPQHF
cdr3_nt: TGTGCCAGCAGTCCCCAACCGCGTCAGCCCCAGCATTTT

d_call: TRBD2
j_call: TRBJ2-1
v_call: TRBV4-2
clone_size: NA
cdr3_aa: CASSQTSDPYNEQFF
cdr3_nt: TGTGCCAGCAGCCAGACTAGCGACCCCTACAATGAGCAGTTCTTC

d_call: NA
j_call: TRBJ1-1
v_call: TRBV18
clone_size: NA
cdr3_aa: CASSPQDGNVAFF
cdr3_nt: TGTGCCAGCTCACCGCAAGACGGAAATGTGGCTTTCTTT

d_call: NA
j_call: TRBJ1-1
v_call: TRBV4-3
clone_size: NA
cdr3_aa: CASSQERGGYTEAFF
cdr3_nt: TGCGCCAGCAGCCAAGAGAGAGGCGGATACACTGAAGCTTTCTTT

d_call: NA
j_call: TRBJ2-3
v_call: TRBV5-6
clone_size: NA
cdr3_aa: CASTPTGTEAQYF
cdr3_nt: TGTGCCAGCACCCCCACCGGGACTGAGGCGCAGTATTTT

d_call: NA
j_call: TRBJ2-3
v_call: TRBV11-2
clone_size: NA
cdr3_aa: CASSFLVGDTQYF
cdr3_nt: TGTGCCAGCAGCTTCTTGGTAGGGGATACGCAGTATTTT

d_call: NA
j_call: TRBJ2-5
v_call: TRBV7-9
clone_size: NA
cdr3_aa: CASRVRGLSEETQYF
cdr3_nt: TGTGCCAGCAGGGTGAGAGGCTTGTCAGAAGAGACCCAGTACTTC

d_call: TRBD2
j_call: TRBJ2-7
v_call: TRBV9
clone_size: NA
cdr3_aa: CASSYGAGGPEQYF
cdr3_nt: TGTGCCAGCAGTTACGGGGCGGGGGGGCCCGAGCAGTACTTC

d_call: NA
j_call: TRBJ1-1
v_call: TRBV30
clone_size: NA
cdr3_aa: CAWGGDPSGDTEAFF
cdr3_nt: TGTGCCTGGGGGGGGGACCCCTCTGGGGACACTGAAGCTTTCTTT

d_call: TRBD1
j_call: TRBJ1-1
v_call: TRBV5-4
clone_size: NA
cdr3_aa: CASSLGTGRNTEAFF
cdr3_nt: TGTGCCAGCAGCTTGGGGACAGGGAGAAACACTGAAGCTTTCTTT

d_call: NA
j_call: TRBJ2-5
v_call: TRBV7-8
clone_size: NA
cdr3_aa: CASSQTDAVEETQYF
cdr3_nt: TGCGCCAGCAGCCAAACGGACGCGGTGGAAGAGACCCAGTACTTC

d_call: NA
j_call: TRBJ2-3
v_call: TRBV27
clone_size: NA
cdr3_aa: CASTRGAPGVGTDTQYF
cdr3_nt: TGTGCCAGCACCCGTGGGGCCCCAGGAGTGGGCACAGATACGCAGTATTTT

d_call: NA
j_call: TRBJ1-2
v_call: TRBV7-9
clone_size: NA
cdr3_aa: CASSFTGGGYTF
cdr3_nt: TGTGCCAGCAGCTTTACGGGGGGCGGCTACACCTTC

d_call: TRBD1
j_call: TRBJ1-5
v_call: TRBV7-6
clone_size: NA
cdr3_aa: CASSTDRDQPQHF
cdr3_nt: TGTGCCAGCAGCACCGACAGGGATCAGCCCCAGCATTTT

d_call: NA
j_call: TRBJ2-3
v_call: TRBV4-3
clone_size: NA
cdr3_aa: CASSFDNWAPDTQYF
cdr3_nt: TGCGCCAGCAGTTTCGACAACTGGGCCCCAGATACGCAGTATTTT

d_call: NA
j_call: TRBJ1-2
v_call: TRBV25-1
clone_size: NA
cdr3_aa: CASSERADYGYTF
cdr3_nt: TGTGCCAGCAGCGAAAGGGCAGACTATGGCTACACCTTC

d_call: NA
j_call: TRBJ1-2
v_call: TRBV19
clone_size: NA
cdr3_aa: CASSSPRGGNYGYTF
cdr3_nt: TGTGCCAGTAGTTCCCCCAGGGGAGGCAACTATGGCTACACCTTC

d_call: NA
j_call: TRBJ2-3
v_call: TRBV5-6
clone_size: NA
cdr3_aa: CASSLGVVTDTQYF
cdr3_nt: TGTGCCAGCAGCTTGGGGGTAGTCACAGATACGCAGTATTTT

d_call: TRBD2
j_call: TRBJ2-5
v_call: TRBV5-1
clone_size: NA
cdr3_aa: CASRPSPGRGETQYF
cdr3_nt: TGCGCCAGCAGACCCAGCCCTGGGAGGGGAGAGACCCAGTACTTC

d_call: TRBD1
j_call: TRBJ2-7
v_call: TRBV28
clone_size: NA
cdr3_aa: CASSTTGGYEQYF
cdr3_nt: TGTGCCAGCAGTACGACAGGGGGCTACGAGCAGTACTTC

d_call: TRBD1
j_call: TRBJ1-1
v_call: TRBV10-3
clone_size: NA
cdr3_aa: CAISGGQASFF
cdr3_nt: TGTGCCATCAGTGGGGGACAGGCGTCCTTCTTT

d_call: TRBD1
j_call: TRBJ2-7
v_call: TRBV7-8
clone_size: NA
cdr3_aa: CASSFGTGPYEQYF
cdr3_nt: TGTGCCAGCAGCTTCGGGACAGGACCCTACGAGCAGTACTTC

d_call: NA
j_call: TRBJ1-6
v_call: TRBV5-1
clone_size: NA
cdr3_aa: CASSETGFSSYNSPLHF
cdr3_nt: TGCGCCAGCAGCGAAACGGGGTTTAGCTCCTATAATTCACCCCTCCACTTT

d_call: TRBD2
j_call: TRBJ2-3
v_call: TRBV29-1
clone_size: NA
cdr3_aa: CSVDTSGIFTDTQYF
cdr3_nt: TGCAGCGTGGACACTAGCGGGATTTTCACAGATACGCAGTATTTT

d_call: TRBD2
j_call: TRBJ2-1
v_call: TRBV19
clone_size: once
cdr3_aa: CASSMSAGAYNEQFF
cdr3_nt: TGTGCCAGTAGTATGTCAGCGGGAGCATACAATGAGCAGTTCTTC

d_call: TRBD1
j_call: TRBJ1-2
v_call: TRBV12-5
clone_size: NA
cdr3_aa: CASGLVQGSGYTF
cdr3_nt: TGTGCTAGTGGTTTGGTACAGGGGAGTGGCTACACCTTC

d_call: NA
j_call: TRBJ2-7
v_call: TRBV29-1
clone_size: NA
cdr3_aa: CSVGQGLVYEQYF
cdr3_nt: TGCAGCGTTGGCCAGGGGTTAGTCTACGAGCAGTACTTC

d_call: NA
j_call: TRBJ2-7
v_call: TRBV7-3
clone_size: once
cdr3_aa: CASSLTGTTGEQYF
cdr3_nt: TGTGCCAGCAGCTTAACGGGGACTACAGGGGAGCAGTACTTC

d_call: NA
j_call: TRBJ1-1
v_call: TRBV28
clone_size: NA
cdr3_aa: CASSLQLEAFF
cdr3_nt: TGTGCCAGCAGCCTACAGCTTGAAGCTTTCTTT

d_call: NA
j_call: TRBJ2-7
v_call: TRBV19
clone_size: NA
cdr3_aa: CASSISATNYEQYF
cdr3_nt: TGTGCCAGTAGTATATCTGCCACGAACTACGAGCAGTACTTC

d_call: NA
j_call: TRBJ1-1
v_call: TRBV30
clone_size: NA
cdr3_aa: CAWRVGTEAFF
cdr3_nt: TGTGCCTGGAGGGTCGGTACTGAAGCTTTCTTT

d_call: NA
j_call: TRBJ2-7
v_call: TRBV5-5
clone_size: NA
cdr3_aa: CASSSDRTSYEQYF
cdr3_nt: TGTGCCAGCAGCTCCGACAGAACCTCCTACGAGCAGTACTTC

d_call: NA
j_call: TRBJ1-5
v_call: TRBV19
clone_size: NA
cdr3_aa: CASSIQGSSNQPQHF
cdr3_nt: TGTGCCAGTAGTATACAGGGGAGCAGCAATCAGCCCCAGCATTTT

d_call: TRBD1
j_call: TRBJ1-1
v_call: TRBV7-9
clone_size: NA
cdr3_aa: CASSSRQGVNTEAFF
cdr3_nt: TGTGCCAGCAGCTCCAGACAGGGGGTGAACACTGAAGCTTTCTTT

d_call: NA
j_call: TRBJ2-1
v_call: TRBV19
clone_size: NA
cdr3_aa: CASSIGTLGGDNEQFF
cdr3_nt: TGTGCCAGTAGTATTGGGACACTCGGCGGGGACAATGAGCAGTTCTTC

d_call: NA
j_call: TRBJ2-5
v_call: TRBV7-9
clone_size: few
cdr3_aa: CASSSRGTLGETQYF
cdr3_nt: TGTGCCAGCAGCAGCCGAGGAACCCTGGGGGAGACCCAGTACTTC

d_call: NA
j_call: TRBJ2-2
v_call: TRBV11-3
clone_size: NA
cdr3_aa: CASSPDTGELFF
cdr3_nt: TGTGCCAGCAGCCCCGACACCGGGGAGCTGTTTTTT

d_call: NA
j_call: TRBJ2-7
v_call: TRBV6-1
clone_size: NA
cdr3_aa: CASTLDGFEQYF
cdr3_nt: TGTGCCAGCACCCTCGACGGCTTCGAGCAGTACTTC

d_call: TRBD2
j_call: TRBJ2-1
v_call: TRBV6-6
clone_size: NA
cdr3_aa: CASKLAGGNEQFF
cdr3_nt: TGTGCCAGCAAACTAGCGGGGGGAAATGAGCAGTTCTTC

d_call: NA
j_call: TRBJ1-5
v_call: TRBV28
clone_size: NA
cdr3_aa: CASSPPEFNNQPQHF
cdr3_nt: TGTGCCAGCAGTCCCCCCGAGTTCAACAATCAGCCCCAGCATTTT

d_call: NA
j_call: TRBJ1-1
v_call: TRBV29-1
clone_size: NA
cdr3_aa: CSVGRLNTEAFF
cdr3_nt: TGCAGCGTTGGACGGCTGAACACTGAAGCTTTCTTT

d_call: TRBD1
j_call: TRBJ2-6
v_call: TRBV18
clone_size: NA
cdr3_aa: CASSPTGTGTFSGANVLTF
cdr3_nt: TGTGCCAGCTCACCAACCGGGACAGGGACTTTCTCTGGGGCCAACGTCCTGACTTTC

d_call: NA
j_call: TRBJ2-1
v_call: TRBV11-2
clone_size: NA
cdr3_aa: CASSFLFYEQFF
cdr3_nt: TGTGCCAGCAGCTTCCTCTTCTATGAGCAGTTCTTC

d_call: NA
j_call: TRBJ1-5
v_call: TRBV15
clone_size: NA
cdr3_aa: CATSRDYPSGVNQPQHF
cdr3_nt: TGTGCCACCAGCAGAGATTATCCCTCAGGGGTTAATCAGCCCCAGCATTTT

d_call: TRBD2
j_call: TRBJ2-1
v_call: TRBV9
clone_size: NA
cdr3_aa: CASSVAGGPSGNEQFF
cdr3_nt: TGTGCCAGCAGCGTAGCGGGGGGGCCATCAGGCAATGAGCAGTTCTTC

d_call: NA
j_call: TRBJ2-1
v_call: TRBV7-9
clone_size: NA
cdr3_aa: CASSAPGQGNNEQFF
cdr3_nt: TGTGCCAGCAGCGCCCCGGGGCAGGGGAACAATGAGCAGTTCTTC